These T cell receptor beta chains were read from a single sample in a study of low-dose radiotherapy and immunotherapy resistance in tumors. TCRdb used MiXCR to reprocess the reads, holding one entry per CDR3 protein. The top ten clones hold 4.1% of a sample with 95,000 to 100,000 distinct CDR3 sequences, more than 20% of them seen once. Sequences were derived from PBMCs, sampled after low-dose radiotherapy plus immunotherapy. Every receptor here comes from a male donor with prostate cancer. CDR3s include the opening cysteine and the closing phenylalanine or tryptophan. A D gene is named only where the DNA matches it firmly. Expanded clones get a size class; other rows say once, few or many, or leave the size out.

CDR3 protein: CASRLTSGGYEQYF; CDR3 DNA: TGTGCCAGCAGGCTGACTAGCGGGGGGTACGAGCAGTACTTC; V gene: TRBV5-6; J gene: TRBJ2-7; clone size: many; D gene: TRBD2
CDR3 protein: CATSGPRGTDTQYF; CDR3 DNA: TGTGCCACCAGTGGCCCCCGGGGCACAGATACGCAGTATTTT; V gene: TRBV24-1; J gene: TRBJ2-3; clone size: many; D gene: -
CDR3 protein: CASSGQVEAGTQYF; CDR3 DNA: TGTGCCAGCAGTGGACAGGTGGAGGCAGGTACGCAGTATTTT; V gene: TRBV6-2/TRBV6-3; J gene: TRBJ2-3; clone size: many; D gene: TRBD1
CDR3 protein: CSAWVRGNQPQHF; CDR3 DNA: TGCAGTGCTTGGGTTAGGGGCAATCAGCCCCAGCATTTT; V gene: TRBV20-1; J gene: TRBJ1-5; clone size: many; D gene: -
CDR3 protein: CASSLEEVAGEQFF; CDR3 DNA: TGCGCCAGCAGCTTGGAGGAGGTGGCGGGGGAGCAGTTCTTC; V gene: TRBV5-1; J gene: TRBJ2-1; clone size: -; D gene: -
CDR3 protein: CASSYEGGSYEQYF; CDR3 DNA: TGTGCCAGCAGTTACGAGGGCGGTTCCTACGAGCAGTACTTC; V gene: TRBV6-2/TRBV6-3; J gene: TRBJ2-7; clone size: many; D gene: -
CDR3 protein: CAWAGGAGNTIYF; CDR3 DNA: TGTGCCTGGGCAGGGGGAGCTGGAAACACCATATATTTT; V gene: TRBV30; J gene: TRBJ1-3; clone size: many; D gene: TRBD1
CDR3 protein: CASSDRGRPGANVLTF; CDR3 DNA: TGTGCCAGCAGTGACAGGGGGAGACCTGGGGCCAACGTCCTGACTTTC; V gene: TRBV2; J gene: TRBJ2-6; clone size: -; D gene: TRBD1
CDR3 protein: CASSLSGWTGQQAGANVLTF; CDR3 DNA: TGTGCCAGCAGTTTAAGTGGTTGGACAGGCCAGCAAGCTGGGGCCAACGTCCTGACTTTC; V gene: TRBV27; J gene: TRBJ2-6; clone size: -; D gene: TRBD1
CDR3 protein: CASSYLRVDQETQYF; CDR3 DNA: TGTGCCAGCAGTTACCTTCGGGTAGACCAAGAGACCCAGTACTTC; V gene: TRBV6-6; J gene: TRBJ2-5; clone size: many; D gene: -
CDR3 protein: CASSSWGASTGELFF; CDR3 DNA: TGCGCCAGCAGCTCCTGGGGGGCCAGCACCGGGGAGCTGTTTTTT; V gene: TRBV5-1; J gene: TRBJ2-2; clone size: many; D gene: -
CDR3 protein: CASSSAGATNYEQYF; CDR3 DNA: TGTGCCAGCAGCTCCGCGGGGGCCACCAACTACGAGCAGTACTTC; V gene: TRBV5-3; J gene: TRBJ2-7; clone size: -; D gene: -
CDR3 protein: CASSQGPASSGNTIYF; CDR3 DNA: TGCGCCAGCAGCCAAGGTCCGGCAAGCTCTGGAAACACCATATATTTT; V gene: TRBV4-1; J gene: TRBJ1-3; clone size: many; D gene: -
CDR3 protein: CAISAPSGGAPDTQYF; CDR3 DNA: TGTGCCATCAGTGCCCCTAGCGGGGGAGCTCCAGATACGCAGTATTTT; V gene: TRBV10-3; J gene: TRBJ2-3; clone size: many; D gene: TRBD2
CDR3 protein: CASSPGGGGETQYF; CDR3 DNA: TGTGCCAGCTCACCCGGTGGAGGCGGTGAGACCCAGTACTTC; V gene: TRBV18; J gene: TRBJ2-5; clone size: many; D gene: -
CDR3 protein: CSASFGSGQPQHF; CDR3 DNA: TGCAGTGCTAGTTTCGGGTCGGGTCAGCCCCAGCATTTT; V gene: TRBV20-1; J gene: TRBJ1-5; clone size: few; D gene: -
CDR3 protein: CASSPTNLYGYTF; CDR3 DNA: TGTGCCAGCTCTCCGACAAATCTTTATGGCTACACCTTC; V gene: TRBV18; J gene: TRBJ1-2; clone size: -; D gene: -
CDR3 protein: CAWSVPVQPIPQPQHF; CDR3 DNA: TGTGCCTGGAGTGTACCGGTACAGCCCATACCTCAGCCCCAGCATTTT; V gene: TRBV30; J gene: TRBJ1-5; clone size: many; D gene: -
CDR3 protein: CSVWGGQAWYF; CDR3 DNA: TGCAGCGTTTGGGGTGGACAGGCGTGGTATTTT; V gene: TRBV29-1; J gene: TRBJ2-3; clone size: many; D gene: TRBD1
CDR3 protein: CSVVGIETQYF; CDR3 DNA: TGCAGCGTTGTCGGGATCGAGACCCAGTACTTC; V gene: TRBV29-1; J gene: TRBJ2-5; clone size: many; D gene: -
CDR3 protein: CASRTGRHPSYEQYF; CDR3 DNA: TGTGCCAGCAGAACGGGACGCCACCCCTCCTACGAGCAGTACTTC; V gene: TRBV6-2/TRBV6-3; J gene: TRBJ2-7; clone size: many; D gene: -
CDR3 protein: CASSPLPGQGAHEQYF; CDR3 DNA: TGCGCCAGCAGTCCGTTACCGGGACAGGGGGCCCACGAGCAGTACTTC; V gene: TRBV23-1; J gene: TRBJ2-7; clone size: many; D gene: TRBD1
CDR3 protein: CASSNPRGGHNEQFF; CDR3 DNA: TGTGCCAGCAGTAACCCCAGGGGGGGCCACAATGAGCAGTTCTTC; V gene: TRBV6-5; J gene: TRBJ2-1; clone size: many; D gene: -
CDR3 protein: CSVEPSFGGETQYF; CDR3 DNA: TGCAGCGTTGAGCCCTCTTTCGGGGGAGAGACCCAGTACTTC; V gene: TRBV29-1; J gene: TRBJ2-5; clone size: many; D gene: -
CDR3 protein: CASSLEGPQPQHF; CDR3 DNA: TGTGCCAGCAGCTTGGAGGGGCCTCAGCCCCAGCATTTT; V gene: TRBV5-5; J gene: TRBJ1-5; clone size: many; D gene: -
CDR3 protein: CASSIQGAGSGANVLTF; CDR3 DNA: TGTGCCAGTAGTATACAGGGGGCAGGGTCTGGGGCCAACGTCCTGACTTTC; V gene: TRBV19; J gene: TRBJ2-6; clone size: many; D gene: TRBD1
CDR3 protein: CAWSPQSWTELNEKLFF; CDR3 DNA: TGTGCCTGGAGTCCGCAATCTTGGACGGAGCTTAATGAAAAACTGTTTTTT; V gene: TRBV30; J gene: TRBJ1-4; clone size: many; D gene: -
CDR3 protein: CASSGTGGYEQYF; CDR3 DNA: TGTGCCAGCAGCGGGACAGGGGGATACGAGCAGTACTTC; V gene: TRBV9; J gene: TRBJ2-7; clone size: many; D gene: TRBD1
CDR3 protein: CASRQGIGDQQYF; CDR3 DNA: TGTGCCAGTCGACAGGGGATAGGGGATCAGCAGTACTTC; V gene: TRBV27; J gene: TRBJ2-7; clone size: many; D gene: TRBD1
CDR3 protein: CASSTGGSTDTQYF; CDR3 DNA: TGTGCCAGTAGCACAGGGGGTAGCACAGATACGCAGTATTTT; V gene: TRBV19; J gene: TRBJ2-3; clone size: many; D gene: TRBD1
CDR3 protein: CASSQDGQGVGTGELFF; CDR3 DNA: TGCGCCAGCAGCCAAGACGGACAGGGTGTGGGCACCGGGGAGCTGTTTTTT; V gene: TRBV4-3; J gene: TRBJ2-2; clone size: many; D gene: TRBD1
CDR3 protein: CASSEPGLGGTDTQYF; CDR3 DNA: TGTGCCAGCAGTGAACCCGGCCTAGGAGGCACAGATACGCAGTATTTT; V gene: TRBV6-2/TRBV6-3; J gene: TRBJ2-3; clone size: many; D gene: -
CDR3 protein: CSAETSGENNEQFF; CDR3 DNA: TGCAGTGCGGAGACTAGCGGGGAGAACAATGAGCAGTTCTTC; V gene: TRBV20-1; J gene: TRBJ2-1; clone size: many; D gene: TRBD2
CDR3 protein: CASSDGPRDRDYEQYF; CDR3 DNA: TGCGCCAGCAGCGACGGACCCCGGGACAGGGACTACGAGCAGTACTTC; V gene: TRBV5-1; J gene: TRBJ2-7; clone size: many; D gene: TRBD1
CDR3 protein: CASSYSTDLRGDTQYF; CDR3 DNA: TGTGCCAGCAGTTACTCGACGGACCTCAGGGGGGATACGCAGTATTTT; V gene: TRBV6-1; J gene: TRBJ2-3; clone size: many; D gene: TRBD1
CDR3 protein: CASSQDSYEQYF; CDR3 DNA: TGTGCCAGCAGCCAGGATTCCTACGAGCAGTACTTC; V gene: TRBV4-2; J gene: TRBJ2-7; clone size: many; D gene: -
CDR3 protein: CASSRGVGAETQYF; CDR3 DNA: TGTGCCAGCAGCCGGGGGGTCGGCGCGGAGACCCAGTACTTC; V gene: TRBV5-5; J gene: TRBJ2-5; clone size: -; D gene: TRBD2
CDR3 protein: CASSTGRSGELFF; CDR3 DNA: TGTGCCAGCAGCACTGGACGGTCCGGGGAGCTGTTTTTT; V gene: TRBV11-2; J gene: TRBJ2-2; clone size: many; D gene: -
CDR3 protein: CATPFGESEQYF; CDR3 DNA: TGTGCCACCCCCTTCGGGGAGAGCGAGCAGTACTTC; V gene: TRBV27; J gene: TRBJ2-7; clone size: -; D gene: -
CDR3 protein: CSAGTDQPQHF; CDR3 DNA: TGCAGTGCTGGGACAGATCAGCCCCAGCATTTT; V gene: TRBV20-1; J gene: TRBJ1-5; clone size: many; D gene: TRBD1
CDR3 protein: CASSYRGDTQYF; CDR3 DNA: TGTGCCAGCAGTTACAGGGGTGATACGCAGTATTTT; V gene: TRBV6-6; J gene: TRBJ2-3; clone size: many; D gene: -
CDR3 protein: CASSTRGGADTGELFF; CDR3 DNA: TGTGCCAGCAGCACGCGGGGCGGGGCGGACACCGGGGAGCTGTTTTTT; V gene: TRBV5-5; J gene: TRBJ2-2; clone size: medium-sized; D gene: -
CDR3 protein: CASSTGQGAGELFF; CDR3 DNA: TGTGCCAGCAGCACCGGACAGGGTGCCGGGGAGCTGTTTTTT; V gene: TRBV7-9; J gene: TRBJ2-2; clone size: many; D gene: TRBD1